Below are 22 T cell receptor beta chains sequenced from a single sample in a study of cytomegalovirus exposure and HLA in healthy donors. This PCR relied on a set of 60 Vbeta primers and 13 Jbeta primers. TCRdb keeps only in-frame clones here, not all; method: immunoSEQ multiplex PCR. The sample shows about 120,000 clones, roughly 80% of them seen only once. Sequencing input: PBMCs. The receptor source for this set is a woman aged 35 to 49 in good health and CMV-seropositive.

This clone has a handful of counts. The gene calls are TRBV5-1 and TRBJ2-1; the match to TRBD2 covers 13 bases. The V gene's germline CDR1 is SGHRS and CDR2 YFSETQ. The ends lost 4 bases at V and 7 bases at J; junction bases unmatched: 8. The length of the CDR3 is 16 residues. The CDR3, as DNA: TGCGCCAGCAGCCTGGACGCGGGACTAGCGGGAAATGAGCAGTTCTTC. This sequence encodes CASSLDAGLAGNEQFF.

The rearrangement joins TRBV6-6 to TRBJ2-7; D is ambiguous. The length of the CDR3 is 15 residues. CDR1 is MNHNY, CDR2 SVGAGI, per germline (reference sequence). Trimming took off 0 bases at V and 4 bases at J, with 13 bases between the two ends. The CDR3 nucleotides read TGTGCCAGCAGTTACTCTAACCGTAGAGAATACGAGCAGTACTTC. Its translation: CASSYSNRREYEQYF.

This chain links TRBV5-1 with TRBJ2-3; 8 bases are a match to TRBD2. J was trimmed by 3 bases and V by 4 bases; bases with no gene match: 7. This CDR3 has 15 amino acids. Per germline, CDR1 SGHRS and CDR2 YFSETQ. The CDR3, as DNA: TGCGCCAGCAGCGGAGCGACTAGCGTTACAGATACGCAGTATTTT. Its translation is CASSGATSVTDTQYF.

This sequence joins TRBV30 and TRBJ2-7; 8 bases match TRBD2. The CDR3 covers 14 residues. V dropped 5 bases and J dropped 2; count of bases not matched to a gene: 8. Germline V gives CDR1 GTSNPN, CDR2 SVGIG (reference sequence). CDR3 loop: CAWSSGRAAYEQYF. CDR3 DNA sequence: TGTGCCTGGTCAAGCGGGAGAGCGGCCTACGAGCAGTACTTC. Drawing the rest from reference TRBV30 and TRBJ2-7, the complete variable domain is SQTIHQWPATLVQPVGSPLSLECTVEGTSNPNLYWYRQAAGRGLQLLFYSVGIGQISSEVPQNLSASRPQDRQFILSSKKLLLSDSGFYLCAWSSGRAAYEQYFGPGTRLTVT.

The genes are TRBV9 and TRBJ2-5, with D possibly matching TRBD2 (5 bases). This CDR3 has 13 residues. Germline values: CDR1 SGDLS, CDR2 YYNGEE. V gave up 0 bases and J gave up 5 bases, with 8 bases separating them. CDR3 bases: TGTGCCAGCAGCGTAGTATCGGGGGAGACCCAGTACTTC. Encoded protein: CASSVVSGETQYF.

The chain is built from TRBV30 and TRBJ2-7; perhaps TRBD2 as D (8 bases). CDR1 and CDR2 from the germline V gene are GTSNPN and SVGIG (reference sequence). The germline V and J ends were trimmed by 3 bases and 4 bases, with 19 bases remaining between them. The CDR3 totals 15 residues. The CDR3 DNA follows: TGTGCCTGGAGCACGACAGGGAGCGGGAGATACGAGCAGTACTTC. This gives the protein CAWSTTGSGRYEQYF.

The V call is TRBV10-2, the J call TRBJ2-1, with a possible D match to TRBD2 (6 bases). CDR1 is WSHSY and CDR2 is SAAADI in the germline V gene. This CDR3 is built from 12 residues. Trimming left V 4 bases short and J 6 bases short, with 7 bases between. The CDR3 DNA reads TGCGCCAGCAGTGTGGAGGGCAATGAGCAGTTCTTC. Its protein is CASSVEGNEQFF.

The J gene is TRBJ2-3, the V gene TRBV10-1; D uncertain. The V end lost 6 bases, the J end lost 1 base, and 8 bases lay between the germline ends. CDR3 size: 13 residues. Germline V gives CDR1 WNHNN, CDR2 SYGVQD (reference sequence). The CDR3 here is CASRKPGTDTQYF. CDR3 DNA: TGCGCCAGCAGAAAACCGGGCACAGATACGCAGTATTTT.

The chain joins TRBV11-3 to TRBJ2-7; the D is unclear. The CDR3 length is 11 residues. CDR1 is SGHNT and CDR2 is YENEEA in the germline V gene. Trimming removed 6 bases at V and 4 bases at J, with 7 bases between. CDR3 amino acids: CASSPNYEQYF. The CDR3 coding sequence is TGTGCCAGCAGTCCAAATTACGAGCAGTACTTC.

This clone was seen only once. V usage is TRBV4-3 and J usage is TRBJ2-7; maybe TRBD2 (6 bases). The CDR3 sequence is 15 residues long. Germline values: CDR1 LGHNA, CDR2 YSLEER. Trimming shortened V by 5 bases and J by 3 bases, and 17 bases separated the two germline ends. This CDR3 is CASSLSRDSFYEQYF. DNA for the CDR3: TGCGCCAGCAGCTTATCACGGGACTCCTTCTACGAGCAGTACTTC.

This chain connects TRBV5-6 to TRBJ1-1, with 8 bases aligning to TRBD1. V lost 4 bases and J lost 1; bases outside the gene matches: 9. CDR3 length: 16 amino acids. Germline lookup yields CDR1 SGHDT and CDR2 YYEEEE. The CDR3 nucleotides read TGTGCCAGCAGCCGAATACCCGGACAGGGGAACACTGAAGCTTTCTTT. Protein product: CASSRIPGQGNTEAFF.

V and J are TRBV6-5 and TRBJ1-2; 7 bases align to TRBD1. V was clipped by 4 bases and J by 4 bases; unmatched bases: 3. Germline CDR1 MNHEY, CDR2 SVGAGI. The CDR3 sequence is 13 residues long. In nucleotides, the CDR3 is TGTGCCAGCAGTTGGGGACAGCGCTATGGCTACACCTTC. Translation gives CASSWGQRYGYTF.

The chain links TRBV7-2 to TRBJ2-7, with TRBD2 identical over 9 bases. Unmatched junction bases numbered 6, after V lost 2 bases and J lost 1 base. Germline V gives CDR1 SGHTA, CDR2 FQGNSA. The CDR3 runs to 16 residues. CDR3 DNA sequence: TGTGCCAGCAGCTTAAATCCTAGCGGGATTTCCTACGAGCAGTACTTC. It yields the protein CASSLNPSGISYEQYF.

V and J are TRBV10-3 and TRBJ2-1; a weak D match, TRBD2 (6 bases). The CDR3 contains 16 residues. CDR1 ENHRY and CDR2 SYGVKD come from the germline V gene. V was shortened by 0 bases and J by 4 bases, with 13 bases between the two germline ends. CDR3 loop: CAISESKGTEYNEQFF. The DNA of the CDR3 is TGTGCCATCAGTGAGTCGAAAGGGACTGAATACAATGAGCAGTTCTTC.

This clone appeared once. A junction end diverges from the germline sequence, so it may reflect a read error. The chain joins TRBV7-9 to TRBJ2-7; 7 bases are shared with TRBD2. From germline, CDR1 is SEHNR and CDR2 FQNEAQ (reference sequence). The CDR3 is made up of 12 amino acids. The CDR3 spells CSSTREVYEQYF. In DNA, the CDR3 is TGTTCCAGCACCCGGGAGGTCTACGAGCAGTACTTC.

This clone was detected only once. This rearrangement joins TRBV7-3 to TRBJ1-5; 8 bases are a match to TRBD1. The germline V gene has CDR1 SGHTA and CDR2 FQGTGA. V gave up 5 bases and J gave up 6 bases; unmatched junction bases: 12. The CDR3 covers 16 residues. The CDR3 here is CASSPYHGQGGQPQHF. The CDR3 DNA reads as TGTGCCAGCAGCCCTTACCACGGACAGGGAGGTCAGCCCCAGCATTTT.

The chain recombines TRBV28 with TRBJ2-7; D perhaps matches TRBD1 (6 bases). Per germline, CDR1 MDHEN and CDR2 SYDVKM. The CDR3 sequence is 14 residues long. Deletions cut 6 bases from V and 3 bases from J, with 15 bases between. DNA of the CDR3: TGTGCCAGCAGGGGACAAACTTCCCACTACGAGCAGTACTTC. Translated, it gives CASRGQTSHYEQYF.

The CDR3 bases are TGTGCCAGCAGTGTTGGGTTGGAGCCCGGGGAGCTGTTTTTT. Residues: CASSVGLEPGELFF. This chain links TRBV6-1 with TRBJ2-2; D remains unclear. Trimming removed 4 bases at V and 6 bases at J, with 12 bases between. Germline CDR1 and CDR2: MNHNS and SASEGT. The CDR3 has 14 amino acids.

This CDR3 reads CASSSTPGGYYGYTF. DNA for the CDR3: TGTGCCAGTAGTTCGACTCCCGGGGGGTACTATGGCTACACCTTC. The chain joins TRBV19 to TRBJ1-2; tentative D call: TRBD1 (5 bases). Trimming cost V 5 bases and J 3 bases, with 16 bases left between them. CDR1 and CDR2 (germline): LNHDA, SQIVND (reference sequence). This CDR3 has 15 residues.

This clone was detected once. This rearrangement joins TRBV5-1 to TRBJ1-1, with a weak D call TRBD1 (5 bases). This CDR3 comprises 11 residues. Per the germline V gene, CDR1 is SGHRS and CDR2 is YFSETQ. V lost 5 bases, J lost 11 bases, and 13 bases lay in between. CDR3 amino acids: CASSPGTQAFF. The DNA of the CDR3 is TGCGCCAGCAGTCCCGGGACTCAGGCTTTCTTT.

This chain connects TRBV6-1 to TRBJ1-3; D is uncertain. Germline V gives CDR1 MNHNS, CDR2 SASEGT. Trimming pared 2 bases from V and 2 bases from J, leaving 10 bases between. The CDR3 consists of 15 residues. This CDR3 is CASSERGYPGNTIYF. DNA for the CDR3: TGTGCCAGCAGTGAAAGAGGTTACCCTGGAAACACCATATATTTT.

The chain is built from TRBV27 and TRBJ2-7; D gene ambiguous. The CDR3 contains 14 residues. V was cut by 4 bases and J by 1 base, with 11 bases left in between. The germline gives CDR1 MNHEY, CDR2 SMNVEV (reference sequence). The CDR3 DNA is TGTGCCAGCAGTTCCCCCCTGAGGTCCTACGAGCAGTACTTC. It yields the protein CASSSPLRSYEQYF.